Described below is a single T cell receptor beta chain sequence and its context. Its matching antigen is unknown. The germline CDR1 and CDR2 sequences are WSHSY and SAAADI. The CDR3 extends over 13 amino acids. V lost 4 bases, J lost 3 bases, and 7 bases lay in between. TCRdb used MiXCR to reprocess the 5' RACE reads, holding one entry per CDR3 protein. Of approximately 400,000 distinct CDR3 sequences detected, roughly 25% appear once; the ten largest clones hold about 0.92%. The data derive from a study of CD8 T cells in ankylosing spondylitis. Study conclusions and caveats: What seemed typical of ankylosing spondylitis blood was a TCR beta motif built from eight highly homologous variants.

Sequenced input: blood, either unsorted or a sorted T cell fraction (not recorded which). This TCR was recovered from a male donor with ankylosing spondylitis. This sequence joins TRBV10-2 and TRBJ1-5; weak D call: TRBD1 (5 bases). The CDR3 region is CASSGGYNQPQHF. In DNA form, the CDR3 reads TGCGCCAGCAGTGGGGGGTACAATCAGCCCCAGCATTTT.